Sequencing of this T cell receptor beta chain was carried out in a study of CXCR3-negative and CXCR3-positive naive CD8 T cells. Whole-study context: Overall TRB read output was 120 million to 150 million, and each library contained about 1.5 +/- 0.3 million reads. Study-wide findings and caveats: Comparison of naive CXCR3-negative and CXCR3-positive cells revealed similar TRBV-TRBJ usage, while memory cells differed. The TRB CDR3s that CXCR3-positive naive cells carried were more hydrophobic than those of CXCR3-negative naive cells. Most assays were run on fresh PBMCs (CXCR3 expression partially decreased after cryopreservation).

In the case of this clonotype: Its antigen is unknown.

CDR3 size: 13 residues. The germline gives CDR1 SGHTA, CDR2 FQGNSA. Naive cells were sorted as CD45RO-, CCR7+, CD27+ and CD95-. UMI labels and 5' RACE were used to prepare the TRB cDNA libraries. From the 5' RACE reads, TCRdb lists one entry per CDR3 protein and no DNA. This sample's table reports 100,000 to 150,000 distinct CDR3 sequences. What was sequenced was naive CXCR3+ CD8+ T cells from blood. The subset is: CD45RO-CCR7+CD27+CD95- naive CD8+ T cells expressing CXCR3 (TNR3+). This sequence was found in a human donor in good health. Some clones in this sample may be carry-over from other donors' samples. The rearrangement joins TRBV7-2 to TRBJ2-5. This CDR3 is CASSLLPQETQYF.